This record covers a single T cell receptor (beta chain). Its antigen is unknown. This entry comes from a study of beta chain features in type 1 diabetes. Study-wide results and limits: Patients with Type 1 diabetes showed moderately but significantly shorter TCRB CDR3s in all four CD4+ subsets.

Of the isolated RNA, all was reverse transcribed, and so the sequenced material was expressed TCRB transcripts. Measured with immunoSEQ multiplex PCR; TCRdb has only the in-frame clones, and not every one. The repertoire consists of 120,000 or so clones, with 17% occurring once and the leading ten covering 2% to 3%. Germline V lookup: CDR1 SNHLY, CDR2 FYNNEI. V was clipped by 8 bases and J by 10 bases; unmatched bases: 10. This CDR3 comprises 14 residues. Material for sequencing was central memory CD4+ T cells from blood. This chain joins TRBV2 and TRBJ2-1, with 11 bases matching TRBD2. The source is a man aged 18-30 years with type 1 diabetes. Here the CDR3 DNA reads TGTGCCAGCGAGGGGACACTAGCGGGAGAAGAGCAGTTCTTC. This sequence encodes CASEGTLAGEEQFF.